The next 25 T cell receptor beta chains were all read from a single sample in a study of OX40 agonist ivuxolimab in advanced cancers. The repertoire was sequenced with immunoSEQ multiplex PCR; TCRdb's copy has only in-frame clones and lacks some. This sample has 100,000 to 150,000 clones; just under 95% occur once, and the top ten carry 0.7% to 0.85%. Sequences were derived from CD4+ or CD8+ T cells sorted from blood, sampled in a trial of the OX40 agonist ivuxolimab. These receptors all stem from an adult with an advanced solid tumor such as melanoma, head and neck, liver or kidney cancer.

This chain links TRBV18 with TRBJ2-1; 7 nucleotides align to TRBD1. V trimming: 3 bases; J trimming: 5 bases; junction bases outside the gene matches: 10. The CDR3 has 16 residues. Germline values: CDR1 KGHSH, CDR2 LQKENI. CDR3 in DNA: TGTGCCAGCTCACCCTATCTCAGGGGGACCGACAATGAGCAGTTCTTC. The encoded protein is CASSPYLRGTDNEQFF.

V usage is TRBV9 and J usage is TRBJ1-2; D remains unclear. Germline V gene lookup returns CDR1 SGDLS and CDR2 YYNGEE. Trimming pared 0 bases from V and 7 bases from J, leaving 13 bases between. The CDR3 totals 14 residues. CDR3 coding DNA: TGTGCCAGCAGCGTAGAATCCGGGTTCGGTGGCTACACCTTC. Translation gives CASSVESGFGGYTF.

The chain has TRBV28 and TRBJ1-3, with D unresolved. Trimming removed 2 bases from V and 0 bases from J, with 8 bases in between. CDR3 length equals 15 residues. CDR1 and CDR2 from the germline V gene are MDHEN and SYDVKM. The CDR3 sequence is CASSLHVVSGNTIYF. CDR3 sequence (DNA): TGTGCCAGCAGTTTACATGTCGTCTCTGGAAACACCATATATTTT.

The V call is TRBV4-2, the J call TRBJ1-5, with unresolved D. Germline loops: CDR1 LGHNA, CDR2 YNFKEQ. Trimming removed 0 bases at V and 9 bases at J, with 9 bases between. The CDR3 totals 13 residues. The CDR3 region has the DNA TGTGCCAGCAGCCAAGAGGGAGCGCGGCCCCAGCATTTT. Amino acid sequence: CASSQEGARPQHF.

J is TRBJ1-1 and V is TRBV6-5; TRBD1 agrees at 7 bases. This CDR3 spans 14 amino acids. The germline V gene encodes CDR1 MNHEY and CDR2 SVGAGI. Trimming removed 2 bases from V and 3 bases from J; junction bases left unmatched: 3. The CDR3 DNA follows: TGTGCCAGCAGTTACGACAGGGCGTACACTGAAGCTTTCTTT. Amino acids: CASSYDRAYTEAFF.

This clone came up once. The rearrangement uses TRBV18 and TRBJ1-4; TRBD1 aligns across 10 bases. In germline, CDR1 is KGHSH, CDR2 LQKENI. The V gene end was trimmed by 5 bases and the J gene end by 7 bases; junction bases not matched to a gene: 4. The CDR3 is made up of 14 amino acids. The CDR3 loop reads CASSRDRGAEKLFF. CDR3 DNA: TGTGCCAGCTCAAGGGACAGGGGCGCTGAAAAACTGTTTTTT. The variable domain in full, with the rest retrieved from reference TRBV18 and TRBJ1-4, is NAGVMQNPRHLVRRRGQEARLRCSPMKGHSHVYWYRQLPEEGLKFMVYLQKENIIDESGMPKERFSAEFPKEGPSILRIQQVVRGDSAAYFCASSRDRGAEKLFFGSGTQLSVL.

The chain is built from TRBV9 and TRBJ2-1, with D possibly matching TRBD1 (5 bases). This CDR3 has 13 amino acids. V lost 3 bases, J lost 7 bases, and 11 bases lay in between. From germline, CDR1 is SGDLS and CDR2 YYNGEE. CDR3 amino acids: CASSEGSKNEQFF. The CDR3 region has the DNA TGTGCCAGCAGCGAGGGGTCTAAGAATGAGCAGTTCTTC.

The V and J genes are TRBV6-5 and TRBJ2-7, with D tentatively TRBD1 (6 bases). The V gene's germline CDR1 is MNHEY and CDR2 SVGAGI. Trimming removed 9 bases from V and 1 base from J, with 19 bases in between. The length of the CDR3 is 15 residues. The CDR3, as DNA: TGTGCCAGGCCTACCCCAGGGGAAGCTTCCTACGAGCAGTACTTC. It encodes CARPTPGEASYEQYF.

This chain connects TRBV7-9 to TRBJ2-5, with D perhaps being TRBD1 or TRBD2 (6 bases each). The CDR3 length is 16 residues. V lost 3 bases, J lost 0 bases, and 14 bases lay in between. Per the germline V gene, CDR1 is SEHNR and CDR2 is FQNEAQ (reference sequence). The CDR3 loop reads CASSLGGAGHQETQYF. CDR3 DNA sequence: TGTGCCAGCAGCTTGGGGGGCGCGGGACACCAAGAGACCCAGTACTTC.

This chain joins TRBV2 and TRBJ1-3; 9 bases are shared with TRBD1. The CDR3 length is 17 residues. The junction had 9 bases not matched to a gene; V was cut back by 6 bases and J by 0 bases. From germline, CDR1 is SNHLY and CDR2 FYNNEI. CDR3 residues: CASRTGQGAVSGNTIYF. The CDR3 nucleotides read TGTGCCAGCAGGACGGGACAGGGTGCCGTCTCTGGAAACACCATATATTTT.

The chain recombines TRBV5-5 with TRBJ2-2, with D uncertain. CDR3 length: 16 residues. The V gene lost 4 bases and the J gene lost 0 bases, with 13 bases spanning the gap. The germline CDR1 and CDR2 sequences are SGHKS and YYEKEE (reference sequence). The CDR3 loop is CASSLGPRANTGELFF. CDR3 DNA: TGTGCCAGCAGCCTCGGGCCTAGAGCGAACACCGGGGAGCTGTTTTTT.

This chain joins TRBV5-5 and TRBJ2-4; D may correspond to TRBD1 or TRBD2 (5 bases each). CDR1 is SGHKS and CDR2 is YYEKEE in the germline V gene (reference sequence). This CDR3 contains 13 residues. Trimming removed 0 bases from V and 12 bases from J, with 13 bases in between. CDR3 coding DNA: TGTGCCAGCAGCTTGGAACCCCCGGGACCTCAGTACTTC. This sequence encodes CASSLEPPGPQYF.

The genes are TRBV5-1 and TRBJ2-1; tentatively, D is TRBD1 or TRBD2 (5 bases each). There are 13 residues in the CDR3. V lost 1 base and J lost 8, with 10 bases in between. In germline, CDR1 is SGHRS, CDR2 YFSETQ. This chain's CDR3 is CASSLLLGDEQFF. Here the CDR3 DNA reads TGCGCCAGCAGCTTGTTACTGGGGGATGAGCAGTTCTTC. Supplemented by reference TRBV5-1 and TRBJ2-1, the full variable domain reads KAGVTQTPRYLIKTRGQQVTLSCSPISGHRSVSWYQQTPGQGLQFLFEYFSETQRNKGNFPGRFSGRQFSNSRSEMNVSTLELGDSALYLCASSLLLGDEQFFGPGTRLTVL.

The V call is TRBV5-1, the J call TRBJ1-2, with no clear D. The V gene lost 1 base and the J gene lost 6 bases, with 10 bases spanning the gap. This CDR3 has 13 amino acids. The germline V gene encodes CDR1 SGHRS and CDR2 YFSETQ. This CDR3 reads CASSLRQRDGYTF. CDR3 bases: TGCGCCAGCAGCTTGCGGCAGAGGGATGGCTACACCTTC.

This chain connects TRBV6-5 to TRBJ2-2; the D is unclear. The CDR3 spans 15 residues. Deletions cut 4 bases from V and 1 base from J, with 10 bases between. Germline assignment: CDR1 MNHEY and CDR2 SVGAGI. The CDR3 loop is CASSSRHMNTGELFF. CDR3 coding DNA: TGTGCCAGCAGTTCCCGACATATGAACACCGGGGAGCTGTTTTTT.

The J gene is TRBJ1-1, the V gene TRBV18; possibly TRBD1 for D (6 bases). This CDR3 is 13 amino acids long. V was shortened by 8 bases and J by 4 bases, with 14 bases between the two germline ends. Per the germline V gene, CDR1 is KGHSH and CDR2 is LQKENI. CDR3 nucleotides: TGTGCCAGCACCATAACAGGGTCCACTGAAGCTTTCTTT. Residues: CASTITGSTEAFF.

The chain recombines TRBV14 with TRBJ1-2; D may be TRBD1 (5 bases). CDR1 SGHDN and CDR2 FVKESK come from the germline V gene. V lost 0 bases to trimming and J lost 0 bases, with 11 bases between them. The CDR3 spans 16 residues. The DNA for the CDR3 is TGTGCCAGCAGCCAAGATGTGGGGCCCTCTAACTATGGCTACACCTTC. It specifies CASSQDVGPSNYGYTF.

The V and J genes are TRBV7-9 and TRBJ1-3; D is unclear. From germline, CDR1 is SEHNR and CDR2 FQNEAQ (reference sequence). The CDR3 loop spans 14 amino acids. V gave up 3 bases and J gave up 1 base, with 7 bases separating them. The CDR3 coding sequence is TGTGCCAGCAGCTTGGGCGCGTCTGGAAACACCATATATTTT. This codes for CASSLGASGNTIYF. The variable domain in full, with the rest retrieved from reference TRBV7-9 and TRBJ1-3, is DTGVSQNPRHKITKRGQNVTFRCDPISEHNRLYWYRQTLGQGPEFLTYFQNEAQLEKSRLLSDRFSAERPKGSFSTLEIQRTEQGDSAMYLCASSLGASGNTIYFGEGSWLTVV.

The gene calls are TRBV28 and TRBJ2-2; 9 positions match TRBD1. The V gene's germline CDR1 is MDHEN and CDR2 SYDVKM. Trimming took 6 bases from V and 7 from J; bases not matched to a gene: 6. The CDR3 sequence is 14 residues long. The CDR3 DNA sequence: TGTGCCAGCAGCTGGTGGACAGGGGACGGGGAGCTGTTTTTT. Its protein is CASSWWTGDGELFF.

The V and J genes are TRBV18 and TRBJ1-5; the D gene is possibly TRBD1 (5 bases). V lost 5 bases to trimming and J lost 0 bases, with 17 bases between them. CDR3 length: 17 amino acids. Germline lookup yields CDR1 KGHSH and CDR2 LQKENI. The CDR3 protein is CASSEDTEVDSNQPQHF. DNA for the CDR3: TGTGCCAGCTCAGAGGACACAGAGGTGGATAGCAATCAGCCCCAGCATTTT.

The V and J genes are TRBV15 and TRBJ2-7; 8 bases align to TRBD1. Germline V gene sequence: CDR1 LNHNV, CDR2 YYDKDF (reference sequence). The CDR3 length is 15 residues. V dropped 1 base and J dropped 3; count of bases not matched to a gene: 5. In nucleotides, the CDR3 is TGTGCCACCAGCAGAGCTGGGGACAGGAACTACGAGCAGTACTTC. It translates to CATSRAGDRNYEQYF.

The chain links TRBV28 to TRBJ1-5, with D uncertain. V was trimmed by 5 bases and J by 0 bases, leaving 11 bases between them. The CDR3 is 15 amino acids. Germline V gives CDR1 MDHEN, CDR2 SYDVKM. CDR3 sequence: CASSPRGYSNQPQHF. DNA of the CDR3: TGTGCCAGCAGTCCCCGCGGTTATAGCAATCAGCCCCAGCATTTT.

The chain has TRBV28 and TRBJ2-5; tentatively, D is TRBD1 (5 bases). This CDR3 is built from 13 residues. The germline gives CDR1 MDHEN, CDR2 SYDVKM. The V and J ends lost 5 bases and 2 bases respectively, with 9 bases between them. CDR3 sequence: CASSHRGQETQYF. The CDR3 DNA sequence: TGTGCCAGCAGTCATAGGGGACAAGAGACCCAGTACTTC.

The CDR3 DNA reads TGTGCCAGCAGCTTGACGGGAGGGGCACCCTACGAGCAGTACTTC. Translated, it gives CASSLTGGAPYEQYF. The chain links TRBV7-2 to TRBJ2-7; 8 bases map to TRBD2. The V gene end was trimmed by 3 bases and the J gene end by 2 bases; junction bases not matched to a gene: 6. Germline lookup yields CDR1 SGHTA and CDR2 FQGNSA. CDR3 size: 15 residues.

The chain carries TRBV21-1 and TRBJ1-5; the tabulated D call, TRBD1, remains unverified against the DNA. TRBV21-1 is marked as a pseudogene. The CDR3 spans 17 residues. CDR3 in amino acids: CASSTTSTGGSNQPQHF. CDR3 bases: TGTGCCAGCAGCACAACGTCTACAGGGGGAAGCAATCAGCCCCAGCATTTT.